This record covers a single T cell receptor beta chain. Its antigen is unknown. No base quality information exists; no much larger clone differs at one position. Libraries were constructed by the immunoSEQ multiplex PCR assay. For the multiplex PCR, a mixture combining 60 forward primers for TCR Vbeta segments and 13 reverse primers for TCR Jbeta segments was used. The CDR3 region of rearranged TCR beta genes was amplified from genomic DNA by a multiplex PCR assay. On the Illumina HiSeq System, the amplified TCR beta libraries were sequenced as 87-base-pair reads. Per the source publication's procedure: A later analysis tallied some 79 million unique TCR beta chains across the 666 repertoires, and about 10 million of those chains were shared by two or more donors. Raw reads were error-corrected and collapsed into unique sequences with a nearest-neighbor algorithm that merged closely related sequences to remove PCR and sequencing errors. V, D and J gene segments were assigned by aligning CDR3 sequences to IMGT reference sequences. For a sequence to be retained, at least a six-nucleotide match to both a V gene segment and a J gene segment was required. Rearrangements were called productive when the CDR3 lacked stop codons and stayed in frame with V and J; all others were non-productive. CDR3 was defined by IMGT convention, running from the second conserved V-encoded cysteine to the conserved J-encoded phenylalanine. The earlier analysis of about 500 of the donors excluded sequences that lacked an unambiguous match to a single V gene segment. An earlier analysis of 587 of the donors classified V segments as functional when productive rearrangements were above 56.7% and as segregating when the standard deviation between donors was above 5%. A statistical classification framework was developed to diagnose cytomegalovirus status using the catalog of TCR beta chain sequences. V and J gene assignment, in a later analysis, came from comparing TCR nucleotide sequences with IMGT/GENE-DB human TR gene sequences. In a later analysis, CDR3 sequences and most-parsimonious VDJ recombination scenarios were assigned using the TCRdist pipeline. In a later analysis, every TCR beta chain was defined by the combination of its CDR3 amino acid sequence and its V-gene family, and reads without a unique V-gene family were dropped. To address suspected cross-contamination and a sequencing artifact, a later analysis removed under 600 highly shared, low-generation-probability nucleotide sequences. In a later analysis, a clonal expansion index for each public chain was calculated from normalized within-repertoire ranks of inferred template counts. Generation probabilities in a later analysis came from a VDJ recombination model fitted to out-of-frame rearrangements, and those results were checked against IGoR. In a later analysis, TCR-TCR, TCR-HLA and TCR-CMV co-occurrence was scored with hypergeometric tests, and a repertoire-size bias correction was applied to TCR pairs. To estimate false discovery rates, a later analysis permuted the HLA or CMV assignments 20 times. In a later analysis, co-occurring TCRs were grouped with DBSCAN, and TCRdist sequence similarity was added when clustering was performed within HLA-allele-positive subsets. For co-occurrence clustering, repertoires with fewer than 30,000 or more than 120,000 public chains were excluded, along with roughly 5 repertoires with anomalous nucleotide sharing. Held by TCRdb, this immuneACCESS table contains in-frame sequences only and omits some clones. Under half of the omission traces to an unresolved V gene where checked; the cause of the rest is unknown. The V and J calls and clone size are taken from that table; D and trimming were inferred from the DNA. The sample table records fewer than 40,000 clones; roughly two thirds of these occur just once. In total, the top ten clones hold around 10% of the sample.

The cohort was made up of under 800 healthy bone marrow donors. All cohort members were sampled while nominally healthy, although unrecorded immune exposures were likely present. The donor tested CMV seropositive, placing the donor among the 289 seropositive members of the cohort. Every donor gave a peripheral blood sample, and the peripheral blood mononuclear cells from that sample were used for TCR beta sequencing. The Qiagen DNeasy Blood Extraction Kit was used to extract genomic DNA from the blood cell samples. The sample originates from a study of cytomegalovirus exposure and HLA in healthy donors (dated by TCRdb to about 2017). About the investigation overall: In an earlier analysis of roughly 500 of the donors, 276 Gb of sequence data and 90 million to 120 million unique TCR beta sequences from about 190 million T cells were reported. An earlier analysis of fewer than 700 of the donors applied high-throughput TCR beta sequencing to assess whether each TCR beta V gene segment acted as functional or pseudogenic. Typing coverage differed by locus: A, B, C, DRB1 and DQB1 were typed in roughly 620-630 donors, DQA1 in about 500, DPA1 in approximately 600, and DPB1 in 472. Rather than drawing on any new phenotypic data, the later analysis identified candidate immune exposures from TCR beta sequences and the way those sequences occurred across donors. Donor age, sex, ethnicity and CMV serostatus were compiled together with the repertoire data. Roughly 300 gigabases of sequencing data and around 85 million unique TCR sequences made up an early release that covered several hundred HLA-typed donors. Of the 350 to 400 genotyped donors, 65% to 90% fell in the genetic ancestry cluster associated with self-reported Caucasian donors. Every discovery cohort repertoire had been produced on one sequencing platform. A later analysis re-analyzed previously published TCR beta repertoires from 650 to 800 donors and added high-resolution HLA genotyping to study TCR occurrence patterns. The study combined high-throughput TCR immunosequencing, statistical association of individual TCRs with disease status, and machine learning to predict cytomegalovirus infection status. HLA typing included class I and class II loci at four-digit resolution. Using immunosequencing, the study profiled T cell repertoires from 640 or so subjects and related those repertoires to cytomegalovirus serostatus. The study was designed to test whether signatures of past pathogen exposure could be identified by cataloging public T cell receptors. In addition to the first cohort of 666 subjects, a separate validation cohort of 120 different subjects was used. Among 398 genotyped donors of the cohort, an average of roughly 230,000 unique TCR beta nucleotide sequences was sequenced per donor, of which about 18% were non-productive. Four to six DR-DQ haplotypes were handled as single units for association and clustering, since linkage in the cohort was strong. In a later genetic analysis, genome-wide SNP genotypes for about three fifths of the roughly 670 donors were used, and that subset was treated as a discovery cohort. On the study overall, not on this receptor specifically: In vitro tests confirmed that a few of the cytomegalovirus-associated TCR beta chains recognize cytomegalovirus antigens. Linkage disequilibrium might explain the correlated functional status among segregating V segments, but an unknown experimental factor could not be excluded. In a later genetic analysis, fewer N-insertions in productive TCRs were reported among donors in an Asian-associated ancestry cluster than the roughly 710-donor mean. Most TCR sequences were seen in very few donors, while some public TCRs were found in many individuals. In an earlier analysis of fewer than 750 of the donors, most TCR beta V segments were observed in productive rearrangements about 87% or about 30% of the time, broadly matching IMGT annotations. In a later analysis, HLA-associated TCR beta chains were found to be more clonally expanded and to have lower generation probabilities than equally common non-associated chains. A group of highly shared sequence variants was considered likely to be a technical artifact of the sequencing pipeline. Strong co-occurrence of HLA alleles, especially DR and DQ, made assigning TCR associations to individual alleles difficult. Because the 87-base-pair reads could not distinguish some IMGT-functional V segments, including TRBV6-2 and TRBV6-3, those segments were excluded. Presence/absence analyses assumed roughly uniform sequencing depth across donors, an assumption that may not hold. A further reported finding was that TCR beta sequences accurately predicted the HLA-A and HLA-B alleles for most subjects in the first cohort. According to a later analysis, parvovirus B19, influenza, CMV and Epstein-Barr virus appeared linked to several top co-occurrence clusters. The cohort was sequenced for TCR beta chains only, and without alpha or paired-chain data the features that could be detected were limited. The classifier was reported to diagnose cytomegalovirus status with high specificity and sensitivity in both the original and validation cohorts. It was suggested by the authors that the approach could potentially be generalized to other disease states and immunological phenotypes. At a false discovery rate of 0.05, a later analysis linked fewer than 20,000 TCR beta sequences to specific HLA alleles. CMV serostatus was the only immune exposure information available for the cohort. The earlier analysis of fewer than 750 of the donors excluded some 15 rarely observed V segments, including chromosome 9 orphons, because counts were too low. The study listed approximately 160 TCR beta chains as associated with cytomegalovirus. A later analysis found that TCR association rates varied across HLA loci, with DRB1 alleles showing the most associated TCRs and HLA-C alleles the fewest. An association between a missense DCLRE1C variant and V-gene and J-gene trimming of TCR beta chains was found in a later genetic analysis and replicated in an independent cohort. Most CMV-associated TCR beta chains appeared to be HLA-restricted in a later analysis, and the HLA associations seemed to be driven largely by CMV exposure. Because HLA typing was unavailable for some donors at each locus, only the typed subset was used in association tests.

CDR1 and CDR2 (MNHEY, SMNVEV) derive from the germline V gene (reference sequence). The CDR3 holds 12 amino acids from the cysteine to the phenylalanine. Of the read, only the CDR3 DNA is kept; its 36 bases are in frame from base 1. The V end loses 5 bases and the J end loses 6 bases, and a stretch of 8 bases separates them. The chain couples TRBV27 to TRBJ2-1, and TRBD1 may be the D gene, going by 6 matching bases. The sequencing input was PBMCs. The TCR was taken from a man aged 35-49 years in good health and CMV-seropositive. This receptor has the CDR3 CASSTGLNEQFF. The DNA sequence follows: TGTGCCAGCAGTACAGGGCTCAATGAGCAGTTCTTC.